These T cell receptor beta chains were read from a single sample in a study of T cell repertoires in cytomegalovirus infection. MiXCR was run by TCRdb on the reads, yielding one entry per CDR3 protein. This table has around 540,000 distinct CDR3 sequences, roughly 34% appearing once. Their target antigens are unknown. Sequenced material: cultured PBMCs, taken from culture after CMV antigen stimulation. The receptor set was obtained from a human donor in good health (CMV status not recorded). Some clones in this sample may be carry-over from other donors' samples. Both conserved end residues are part of each CDR3. Fields, in order: J gene, V gene, D gene, clone size, CDR3 DNA, CDR3 protein. The D gene is left open where the match is weak. Clone sizes are given selectively: once, few, many, or a class where the clone is expanded.

TRBJ1-1 TRBV6-1 TRBD1 few TGTGCCAGCAGGGACGACAGGGTGCGGGTGGACACTGAAGCTTTCTTT CASRDDRVRVDTEAFF
TRBJ2-3 TRBV11-2 TRBD1 NA TGTGCCAGCAGCTCCGGGACAGGGCCGGGGTTGGATACGCAGTATTTT CASSSGTGPGLDTQYF
TRBJ2-1 TRBV4-1 TRBD2 few TGCGCCAGCAGTCGCTCGAAAGCGGGAGATACTCACCAGCAGTTCTTC CASSRSKAGDTHQQFF
TRBJ1-1 TRBV12-3/TRBV12-4 NA NA TGTGCCAGCAGTTTTCTGGTGAACACTGAAGCTTTCTTT CASSFLVNTEAFF
TRBJ2-3 TRBV19 NA few TGTGCCAGTAGTTTACAGGGCCGAGATACGCAGTATTTT CASSLQGRDTQYF
TRBJ2-7 TRBV19 TRBD1 NA TGTGCCAGTACCCTAAACCGGGACAGCTCCTACGAGCAGTACTTC CASTLNRDSSYEQYF
TRBJ1-2 TRBV12-3/TRBV12-4 TRBD1 NA TGTGCCAGCAAAAGGACAGGGGATGGCTACACCTTC CASKRTGDGYTF
TRBJ2-1 TRBV12-5 NA few TGTGCTAGTGGTTTGGGGCAGGGGGGGAATGAGCAGTTCTTC CASGLGQGGNEQFF
TRBJ2-1 TRBV5-1 TRBD2 NA TGCGCCAGCAGCTTGACTACTAGCGGGAGGAGTAATGAGCAGTTCTTC CASSLTTSGRSNEQFF
TRBJ1-5 TRBV6-1 TRBD1 NA TGTGCCAGCAGTGGGCCGGGACAGGGAACTCAGCCCCAGCATTTT CASSGPGQGTQPQHF
TRBJ2-1 TRBV11-3 NA NA TGTGCCAGCAGCTCCTGGCAGGGGGCTAGCCGCGGGAGGGAGAGTAATGAGCAGTTCTTC CASSSWQGASRGRESNEQFF
TRBJ2-1 TRBV7-2 NA NA TGTGCCAGCAGTCGCACCGGGGCGAGAGATGAGCAGTTCTTC CASSRTGARDEQFF
TRBJ1-1 TRBV7-9 NA NA TGTGCCAGCAGGGTCCCCGGGACATCGAACACTGAAGCTTTCTTT CASRVPGTSNTEAFF
TRBJ2-3 TRBV30 TRBD2 few TGTGCCTGGAGCACCGGGGGACCGGGACTAGCGGGAGGGCCGACAGATACGCAGTATTTT CAWSTGGPGLAGGPTDTQYF
TRBJ2-1 TRBV11-2 TRBD1 few TGTGCCAGCAGCTTGGGCACGGACAGGTACAATGAGCAGTTCTTC CASSLGTDRYNEQFF
TRBJ1-2 TRBV18 NA few TGTGCCAGCTCACCCGGAGCCTTAGCTAACTATGGCTACACCTTC CASSPGALANYGYTF
TRBJ2-7 TRBV7-9 NA NA TGTGCCAGCAGCTTAGGGGCTGAATCGCTTGAGTACTTC CASSLGAESLEYF
TRBJ1-5 TRBV24-1 NA once TGTGCCACCAGTGTGTGGGGAAATCAGCCCCAGCATTTT CATSVWGNQPQHF
TRBJ1-1 TRBV6-8 NA once TGTGCCAGCAGTTGGGCAGTCGGGGGCACTGAAGCTTTCTTT CASSWAVGGTEAFF
TRBJ2-3 TRBV20-1 TRBD1 NA TGCAGTGCTACTACAGGGGAAGGGGCAGATACGCAGTATTTT CSATTGEGADTQYF
TRBJ1-2 TRBV7-2 NA many TGTGCCAGCAGCCCACAGCCGTTGAGCTACACCTTC CASSPQPLSYTF
TRBJ1-5 TRBV7-2 NA NA TGTGCCAGCAGCTTGGGGCACAATAATCAGCCCCAGCATTTT CASSLGHNNQPQHF
TRBJ2-7 TRBV7-2 TRBD1 NA TGTGCCAGCAGCCTCGGGACAGGATACTCCTACGAGCAGTACTTC CASSLGTGYSYEQYF
TRBJ1-5 TRBV7-2 NA NA TGTGCCAGCAGCTTAATCGGGCAGGGCAGTCAGCCCCAGCATTTT CASSLIGQGSQPQHF
TRBJ1-2 TRBV4-3 TRBD1 few TGCGCCAGCAGCCAAGATCTAAACAGGGGCGGTGGCTACACCTTC CASSQDLNRGGGYTF
TRBJ1-2 TRBV20-1 NA NA TGCAGTGCTAGAGATCAAAGGACGGGCGTGGATGGCTACACCTTC CSARDQRTGVDGYTF
TRBJ2-3 TRBV7-2 TRBD2 many TGTGCCAGCAGCTTAGAGCGGGAGGATACGCAGTATTTT CASSLEREDTQYF
TRBJ1-4 TRBV7-2 NA few TGTGCCAGCAGCTTCGTCCCGATAAGAACTAATGAAAAACTGTTTTTT CASSFVPIRTNEKLFF
TRBJ2-1 TRBV7-9 TRBD2 NA TGTGCCAGCAGCTTCCACCTCGGCGGGAGCACGTACAATGAGCAGTTCTTC CASSFHLGGSTYNEQFF
TRBJ2-3 TRBV27 TRBD2 few TGTGCCAGCAGTCCTTGGGGGGGAGCAGATACGCAGTATTTT CASSPWGGADTQYF
TRBJ2-3 TRBV5-1 NA few TGCGCCAGCAGGAGGGCCACCCACACAGATACGCAGTATTTT CASRRATHTDTQYF
TRBJ2-1 TRBV7-6 NA many TGTGCCAGCAGCTTAGCGGACCCCCCAGGGCGGTACAATGAGCAGTTCTTC CASSLADPPGRYNEQFF
TRBJ2-6 TRBV12-3/TRBV12-4 NA few TGTGCCAGCAGTGACCAGAGGGGCACTTCTGGGGCCAACGTCCTGACTTTC CASSDQRGTSGANVLTF
TRBJ1-5 TRBV2 NA few TGTGCCAGCAGTGAACGCGGACGGGGACGAGATCAGCCCCAGCATTTT CASSERGRGRDQPQHF
TRBJ2-3 TRBV20-1 TRBD2 NA TGCAGTGCGAATACCGGGACTAGCGGGTATTTAGATACGCAGTATTTT CSANTGTSGYLDTQYF
TRBJ2-1 TRBV6-1 NA once TGTGCCAGCAGGGGAAGGGGGGGGAGGGGTAATGAGCAGTTCTTC CASRGRGGRGNEQFF
TRBJ2-5 TRBV6-5 NA NA TGTGCACCAGCACGCGAACAAGAGACTCAGTACTTC CAPAREQETQYF
TRBJ2-1 TRBV6-5 NA NA TGTGCCAGCAGTTACTCAATCCTAGCGTACTACAATGAGCAGTTCTTC CASSYSILAYYNEQFF
TRBJ1-1 TRBV18 TRBD1 few TGTGCCAGCTCACGTAAGGGGGCGAGCACTGAAGCTTTCTTT CASSRKGASTEAFF
TRBJ2-1 TRBV7-2 NA many TGTGCCAGCACCCGAATTAGCACCAATGAGCAGTTCTTC CASTRISTNEQFF
TRBJ2-6 TRBV5-1 NA NA TGCGCCAGCGGGGTAGGGAACCTCGCTGGGGCCAACGTCCTGACTTTC CASGVGNLAGANVLTF
TRBJ1-2 TRBV19 NA NA TGTGCCAGTAGTATAGAAGGGAATGGCTACACCTTC CASSIEGNGYTF
TRBJ2-3 TRBV5-1 NA few TGCGCCAGCAGCTTGGATCTGGAGGGCACAGATACGCAGTATTTT CASSLDLEGTDTQYF
TRBJ2-3 TRBV10-3 TRBD2 NA TGTGCCATCAGTGAGTCGGGTAGCGGGAGACCGGATACGCAGTATTTT CAISESGSGRPDTQYF
TRBJ2-5 TRBV14 TRBD1 few TGTGCCAGCAGTCGGGACAGGGTGATCGCCCAGTACTTC CASSRDRVIAQYF
TRBJ2-1 TRBV6-1 NA NA TGTGCCAGCAGTTCACCGTCCCCCTCCTACAATGAGCAGTTCTTC CASSSPSPSYNEQFF
TRBJ2-1 TRBV7-3 NA few TGTGCCAGCAGCTTAAATAGAGGGTCCAATGAGCAGTTCTTC CASSLNRGSNEQFF
TRBJ2-1 TRBV14 TRBD2 NA TGTGCCAGCAGCCAGACTAGCGGGTCGACATACCAGTTCTTC CASSQTSGSTYQFF
TRBJ1-1 TRBV28 TRBD1 NA TGTGCCAGCAGTTTCGAACAGGGGATCGTGGACACTGAAGCTTTCTTT CASSFEQGIVDTEAFF
TRBJ2-3 TRBV24-1 NA NA TGTGCCACCAGTGATTTAGGCGGGGGCCCCACAGATACGCAGTATTTT CATSDLGGGPTDTQYF
TRBJ1-6 TRBV12-3/TRBV12-4 NA NA TGTGCCAGCACCCTTGGTAGTTATAATTCACCCCTCCACTTT CASTLGSYNSPLHF
TRBJ1-5 TRBV18 NA NA TGTGCCAGCTCAGGAGGGAATGATCAGCCCCAGCATTTT CASSGGNDQPQHF
TRBJ2-3 TRBV5-3 TRBD1 few TGTGCCAGCAGCTTACGACAGGGACGCTTCACAGATACGCAGTATTTT CASSLRQGRFTDTQYF
TRBJ2-7 TRBV10-3 TRBD1 few TGTGCCATCAGGTCGGGCGGGACAGGGGTTAGGGACGAGCAGTACTTC CAIRSGGTGVRDEQYF
TRBJ1-5 TRBV20-1 NA few TGCAGTGCCCCCCCTCACGGCAATCAGCCCCAGCATTTT CSAPPHGNQPQHF
TRBJ2-7 TRBV15 TRBD2 few TGTGCCACCAGCCGACCGGGACTAGCGGGAGGACAGTACGAGCAGTACTTC CATSRPGLAGGQYEQYF
TRBJ2-1 TRBV11-2 TRBD2 few TGTGCCAGCAGCCTGTTGGCGGGGGAGTACAATGAGCAGTTCTTC CASSLLAGEYNEQFF
TRBJ1-5 TRBV6-6 NA NA TGTGCCACGGCGTCGGTCAATCAGCCCCAGCATTTT CATASVNQPQHF